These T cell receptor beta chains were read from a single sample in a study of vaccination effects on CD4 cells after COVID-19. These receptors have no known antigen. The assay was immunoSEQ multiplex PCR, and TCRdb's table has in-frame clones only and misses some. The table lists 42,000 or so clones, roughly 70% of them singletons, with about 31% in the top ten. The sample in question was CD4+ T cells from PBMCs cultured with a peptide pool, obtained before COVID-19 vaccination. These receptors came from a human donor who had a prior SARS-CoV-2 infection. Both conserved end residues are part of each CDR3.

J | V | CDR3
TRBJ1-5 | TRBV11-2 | CASSLSGSNQPQHF
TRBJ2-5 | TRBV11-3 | CASSLAPGRVYETQYF
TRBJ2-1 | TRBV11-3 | CASSLGVTWGQFF
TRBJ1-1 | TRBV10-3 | CAINLGGGTEAFF
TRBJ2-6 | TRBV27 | CASSHRPASGANVLTF
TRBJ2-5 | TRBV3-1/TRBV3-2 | CASSARGGYQETQYF
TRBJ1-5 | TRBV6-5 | CASSILQGSPQHF
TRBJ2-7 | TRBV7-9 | CASARRGLNTYEQYF
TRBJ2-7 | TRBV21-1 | CASHKGTSGTYEQYF
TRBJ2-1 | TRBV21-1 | CASSNGSKQFF
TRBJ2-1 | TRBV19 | CASSIVGPGTGEFF
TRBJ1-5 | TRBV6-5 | CASRPWGASNQPQHF
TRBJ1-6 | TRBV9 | CASSVASSNSPLHF
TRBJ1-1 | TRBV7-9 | CASSLFGGAGVKAFF
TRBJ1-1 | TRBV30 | CAGNTGASILAAFF
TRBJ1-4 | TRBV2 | CASSFEKLFF
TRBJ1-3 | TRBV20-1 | CSASDRESSGNTIYF
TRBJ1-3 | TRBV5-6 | CASRLGQSNTIYF
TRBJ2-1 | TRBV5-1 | CASSLVGGPYNEQFF
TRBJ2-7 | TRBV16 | CASSQYGYEQYF
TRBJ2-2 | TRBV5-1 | CASSLAGGNTGELFF
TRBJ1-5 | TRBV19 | CASSMGRDQPQHF
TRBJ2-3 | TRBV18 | CASSPTGASTDTQYF
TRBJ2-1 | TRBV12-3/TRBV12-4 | CASSLSGSLSLFF
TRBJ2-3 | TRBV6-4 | CASSAVAGGTDTQYF